This is a list of T cell receptor beta chains from one sample in a study of cytomegalovirus exposure and HLA in healthy donors. TCRdb's table, derived via immunoSEQ multiplex PCR, lists solely in-frame clones and lacks some. The sample includes some 130,000 clones, around 86% of them seen just once. The sequenced sample was PBMCs. The origin of the receptors is a man aged 18 to 29 in good health and CMV-seronegative. Each CDR3 is given with its conserved first and last residue. The D gene is left open where the match is weak. Only part of the rows carry a size: once, few, many, or a class if the clone is expanded.

cdr3_aa	cdr3_nt	d_call	clone_size	v_call	j_call
CAGGDRGSGANVLTF	TGTGCCGGCGGGGATCGTGGCTCTGGGGCCAACGTCCTGACTTTC	.	.	TRBV6-1	TRBJ2-6
CASSLPTSGGARAYNEQFF	TGTGCCAGCAGCCTACCGACTAGCGGGGGGGCTAGGGCCTACAATGAGCAGTTCTTC	TRBD2	.	TRBV7-9	TRBJ2-1
CASSMGLAKNIQYF	TGTGCCAGTAGTATGGGGCTAGCCAAAAACATTCAGTACTTC	.	.	TRBV19	TRBJ2-4
CASSLGRGVYNEQFF	TGCGCCAGCAGCTTGGGGCGGGGGGTATACAATGAGCAGTTCTTC	TRBD2	.	TRBV5-1	TRBJ2-1
CAWSVWGGSTDTQYF	TGTGCCTGGAGTGTATGGGGGGGGAGCACAGATACGCAGTATTTT	TRBD2	.	TRBV30	TRBJ2-3
CASSLGRGFSNTIYF	TGTGCCAGCAGCTTGGGACGGGGATTCTCAAACACCATATATTTT	.	.	TRBV5-6	TRBJ1-3
CASSVGGSDGAQHF	TGTGCCAGCAGCGTAGGGGGCTCCGATGGGGCCCAGCATTTT	.	.	TRBV9	TRBJ1-5
CASSQETSGGPGELFF	TGTGCCAGCAGCCAAGAAACTAGCGGGGGACCCGGGGAGCTGTTTTTT	TRBD2	once	TRBV4-2	TRBJ2-2
CASSIQGDSYEQYF	TGTGCCAGTAGTATACAGGGGGACTCCTACGAGCAGTACTTC	TRBD1	.	TRBV19	TRBJ2-7
CASSENTYEQYF	TGCGCCAGCAGTGAGAATACCTACGAGCAGTACTTC	.	few	TRBV10-1	TRBJ2-7
CASSQERRAGNSPLHF	TGCGCCAGCAGCCAAGAGCGCAGGGCTGGGAATTCACCCCTCCACTTT	.	once	TRBV4-1	TRBJ1-6
CASSVEGGDGNTIYF	TGTGCCAGCAGCGTAGAAGGGGGCGATGGAAACACCATATATTTT	TRBD1	.	TRBV9	TRBJ1-3
CASRISNSGNTIYF	TGTGCCAGTAGGATAAGCAACTCTGGAAACACCATATATTTT	.	.	TRBV19	TRBJ1-3
CATSRGRTEAFF	TGTGCCACCAGCAGAGGTCGGACTGAAGCTTTCTTT	.	.	TRBV15	TRBJ1-1
CASGLVQSEQYF	TGTGCTAGTGGTTTGGTACAATCCGAGCAGTACTTC	.	.	TRBV12-5	TRBJ2-7
CATSNSDRGIDGYTF	TGTGCCACCAGCAACTCGGACAGGGGGATAGATGGCTACACCTTC	TRBD1	.	TRBV15	TRBJ1-2
CASSPRGYTEAFF	TGCGCCAGCAGCCCCCGGGGGTACACTGAAGCTTTCTTT	.	.	TRBV5-1	TRBJ1-1
CAISERRGVNNEQFF	TGTGCCATCAGTGAGCGTCGGGGGGTAAACAATGAGCAGTTCTTC	TRBD2	few	TRBV10-3	TRBJ2-1
CASSEALLGPGFF	TGTGCCAGCAGTGAAGCGCTTCTCGGCCCGGGGTTCTTC	.	.	TRBV6-1	TRBJ2-1
CASSSNRGNQPQHF	TGTGCCAGCAGCTCCAACAGGGGCAATCAGCCCCAGCATTTT	.	once	TRBV7-8	TRBJ1-5
CAWSGGTQYF	TGTGCCTGGAGTGGGGGCACGCAGTATTTT	.	.	TRBV30	TRBJ2-3
CASTVGQGASGYTF	TGTGCCAGCACCGTAGGACAGGGGGCCTCTGGCTACACCTTC	TRBD1	few	TRBV9	TRBJ1-2
CASGQALDEQYF	TGTGCCTCGGGACAGGCGCTGGACGAGCAGTACTTC	TRBD1	.	TRBV7-7	TRBJ2-7
CASRRTGDGNQPQHF	TGTGCCAGCAGACGGACAGGGGATGGCAATCAGCCCCAGCATTTT	TRBD1	.	TRBV6-5	TRBJ1-5
CASSAGLAGNTQYF	TGTGCCAGCAGTGCGGGGCTAGCGGGGAATACGCAGTATTTT	TRBD2	.	TRBV2	TRBJ2-3
CASSIWTAVSETQYF	TGTGCCAGTAGTATTTGGACAGCCGTCTCAGAGACCCAGTACTTC	.	.	TRBV19	TRBJ2-5